Below, 9 T cell receptor beta chains from the same sample are listed, as sequenced in a study of cytomegalovirus exposure and HLA in healthy donors. Use of 60 Vbeta and 13 Jbeta primers characterized the PCR. Clones were sequenced by immunoSEQ multiplex PCR, and TCRdb holds only the in-frame ones, with some missing. Of more than 65,000 clones listed, roughly four fifths are singletons. Sequenced sample: PBMCs. Source of these receptors: a woman aged 50 to 60 in good health and CMV-seropositive.

In this sample, this clone turned up a few times. CDR3 nucleotide sequence: TGTGCCAGCAGCTTAGGAGGGACCCACACCGGGGAGCTGTTTTTT. Protein sequence: CASSLGGTHTGELFF. This chain joins TRBV5-6 and TRBJ2-2, with D maybe TRBD2 (6 bases). The CDR3 spans 15 residues. Trimming shortened V by 2 bases and J by 3 bases, and 11 bases separated the two germline ends. Germline V gene lookup returns CDR1 SGHDT and CDR2 YYEEEE.

The chain carries TRBV9 and TRBJ2-1; D perhaps matches TRBD1 (5 bases). The germline V gene has CDR1 SGDLS and CDR2 YYNGEE. The CDR3 spans 15 residues. Trimming removed 0 bases from V and 3 bases from J, with 10 bases in between. The CDR3 loop reads CASSVADTYYNEQFF. DNA for the CDR3: TGTGCCAGCAGCGTAGCGGACACGTACTACAATGAGCAGTTCTTC.

The rearrangement joins TRBV2 to TRBJ2-7; D remains unclear. The CDR3 runs 12 residues. CDR1 is SNHLY, CDR2 FYNNEI, per germline. The V end lost 8 bases, the J end lost 0 bases, and 8 bases lay between the germline ends. CDR3 sequence (DNA): TGTGCCAGCTCCTTCAGCTCCTACGAGCAGTACTTC. It is translated as CASSFSSYEQYF. The whole variable domain, filled in from reference TRBV2 and TRBJ2-7, reads EPEVTQTPSHQVTQMGQEVILRCVPISNHLYFYWYRQILGQKVEFLVSFYNNEISEKSEIFDDQFSVERPDGSNFTLKIRSTKLEDSAMYFCASSFSSYEQYFGPGTRLTVT.

The chain combines TRBV19 with TRBJ1-1, with D perhaps TRBD1 (6 bases). The CDR3 loop spans 12 amino acids. Germline CDR1 and CDR2: LNHDA and SQIVND (reference sequence). V lost 7 bases and J lost 7, with 13 bases in between. Here the CDR3 reads CASISDRFEAFF. The CDR3 nucleotides are TGTGCCAGTATCTCGGACAGATTTGAAGCTTTCTTT.

J is TRBJ2-1 and V is TRBV11-2; TRBD2 matches 7 bases. The germline V gene encodes CDR1 SGHAT and CDR2 FQNNGV. The CDR3 has 17 residues. The V gene end was trimmed by 0 bases and the J gene end by 4 bases; junction bases not matched to a gene: 9. The CDR3 bases are TGTGCCAGCAGCTTAGAAGGTGAGGGAGGGCAGTACAATGAGCAGTTCTTC. Protein sequence: CASSLEGEGGQYNEQFF.

This chain uses TRBV4-2 with TRBJ2-3; 12 bases are shared with TRBD2. Losses at the gene ends were 3 bases for V and 1 base for J; bases not matched to a gene: 5. CDR1 and CDR2 (germline): LGHNA, YNFKEQ. The CDR3 is 17 residues long. DNA of the CDR3: TGTGCCAGCAGCCAGGGTGGGACTAGCGGGCGCACAGATACGCAGTATTTT. Protein: CASSQGGTSGRTDTQYF.

The chain carries TRBV11-3 and TRBJ2-7; no reliable D call. V was shortened by 6 bases and J by 0 bases, with 6 bases between the two germline ends. The CDR3 has 12 amino acids. Germline lookup yields CDR1 SGHNT and CDR2 YENEEA. The CDR3 region is CASRRSSYEQYF. The CDR3 DNA reads as TGTGCCAGCAGACGGAGCTCCTACGAGCAGTACTTC.

The V gene is TRBV28, the J gene TRBJ1-2; 10 nucleotides match TRBD1. CDR3 length equals 17 residues. Trimming at V came to 3 bases and at J to 4 bases, leaving 11 bases not matched to a gene. Germline assignment: CDR1 MDHEN and CDR2 SYDVKM. The CDR3 region is CASSFWGQGRIFYGYTF. The CDR3 DNA is TGTGCCAGCAGTTTTTGGGGACAGGGGCGAATATTCTATGGCTACACCTTC.

The V gene is TRBV27, the J gene TRBJ2-2; a weak D match, TRBD1 (6 bases). The CDR3 runs to 14 residues. Trimming cost V 6 bases and J 2 bases, with 10 bases left between them. Germline V gene lookup returns CDR1 MNHEY and CDR2 SMNVEV (reference sequence). In DNA, the CDR3 is TGTGCCAGCAGGGGACAATCCAACACCGGGGAGCTGTTTTTT. This codes for CASRGQSNTGELFF.